This passage covers 25 T cell receptor beta chains from one sample sequenced in a study of T cell responses to AZD1222 COVID-19 vaccine. TCRdb's copy holds only in-frame clones and misses some; the assay was immunoSEQ multiplex PCR. The table has about 140,000 clones, about 88% seen once. The material was peripheral blood, obtained on day 0 of AZD1222 vaccination. The receptor source for this set is an adult in good health.

The V gene is TRBV7-9, the J gene TRBJ1-2, with 7 bases aligning to TRBD1. The V gene's germline CDR1 is SEHNR and CDR2 FQNEAQ (reference sequence). V lost 10 bases to trimming and J lost 4 bases; unmatched junction nucleotides: 12. The CDR3 is made up of 14 amino acids. The CDR3 loop is CATPRDSNLYGYTF. The CDR3 nucleotides read TGTGCCACCCCAAGGGACAGTAATCTCTATGGCTACACCTTC.

This rearrangement joins TRBV30 to TRBJ1-2; no definite D call. The CDR3 contains 12 residues. The germline V gene encodes CDR1 GTSNPN and CDR2 SVGIG (reference sequence). The germline V and J ends were trimmed by 5 bases and 4 bases, with 11 bases remaining between them. The CDR3 DNA sequence: TGTGCCTGGGACACCCGGGGCTATGGCTACACCTTC. It yields the protein CAWDTRGYGYTF.

The chain links TRBV30 to TRBJ1-2, with D maybe TRBD1 (5 bases). CDR3 length: 15 residues. V lost 3 bases and J lost 0, with 14 bases in between. From germline, CDR1 is GTSNPN and CDR2 SVGIG (reference sequence). CDR3 sequence reads: CAWRGVGLANYGYTF. DNA of the CDR3: TGTGCCTGGAGGGGGGTGGGGTTAGCTAACTATGGCTACACCTTC.

V is TRBV3-1 (or the pseudogene TRBV3-2) and J is TRBJ1-3, with D tentatively TRBD1 (5 bases). In germline, CDR1 is LGHDT, CDR2 YNNKEL (reference sequence). Trimming removed 4 bases from V and 4 bases from J, with 14 bases in between. The CDR3 runs to 15 residues. CDR3 amino acids: CASSLSGTDGNTIYF. Written as DNA, the CDR3 is TGTGCCAGCAGCCTTTCCGGGACTGACGGAAACACCATATATTTT.

The chain uses TRBV5-4 and TRBJ1-3, with unresolved D. Trimming removed 4 bases from V and 1 base from J, with 9 bases in between. CDR1 and CDR2 (germline): SGHNT, YYREEE (reference sequence). This CDR3 contains 14 residues. The CDR3 sequence is CASSPGFSGNTIYF. As DNA, the CDR3 is TGTGCCAGCAGCCCCGGTTTTTCTGGAAACACCATATATTTT. Drawing the rest from reference TRBV5-4 and TRBJ1-3, the complete variable domain is ETGVTQSPTHLIKTRGQQVTLRCSSQSGHNTVSWYQQALGQGPQFIFQYYREEENGRGNFPPRFSGLQFPNYSSELNVNALELDDSALYLCASSPGFSGNTIYFGEGSWLTVV.

The rearrangement links TRBV27 to TRBJ1-5, with D possibly matching TRBD1 (6 bases). The CDR3 runs 13 residues. Germline lookup yields CDR1 MNHEY and CDR2 SMNVEV (reference sequence). V was clipped by 10 bases and J by 4 bases, with 14 bases between them. CDR3 loop: CAIQGPVNQPQHF. The DNA for the CDR3 is TGTGCCATCCAGGGGCCTGTTAATCAGCCCCAGCATTTT.

The V gene is TRBV7-3, the J gene TRBJ2-1; D unresolved. The CDR3 extends over 15 amino acids. Per germline, CDR1 SGHTA and CDR2 FQGTGA. V was shortened by 2 bases and J by 1 base, with 9 bases between the two germline ends. CDR3: CASSLGPWSYNEQFF. CDR3 sequence (DNA): TGTGCCAGCAGCTTAGGCCCTTGGTCCTACAATGAGCAGTTCTTC.

CDR3 amino acids: CASSAHQGARTEAFF. The CDR3 region has the DNA TGTGCCAGCAGCGCTCATCAGGGGGCGCGGACTGAAGCTTTCTTT. The chain employs TRBV11-2 and TRBJ1-1, with 8 bases identical to TRBD1. V lost 5 bases to trimming and J lost 5 bases; unmatched junction nucleotides: 10. The germline V gene encodes CDR1 SGHAT and CDR2 FQNNGV. The CDR3 extends over 15 amino acids.

The genes are TRBV28 and TRBJ1-4; TRBD1 is a possible D gene (5 bases). This CDR3 has 16 amino acids. V lost 3 bases and J 0 bases, leaving 11 bases between the germline ends. CDR1 is MDHEN, CDR2 SYDVKM, per germline. CDR3 in amino acids: CASSFNGDPTNEKLFF. The CDR3 DNA sequence: TGTGCCAGCAGTTTTAACGGGGACCCAACTAATGAAAAACTGTTTTTT.

This chain joins TRBV6-5 and TRBJ2-2, with D uncertain. V was shortened by 0 bases and J by 2 bases, with 10 bases between the two germline ends. The CDR3 loop spans 16 amino acids. CDR1 and CDR2 from the germline V gene are MNHEY and SVGAGI. The CDR3 region has the DNA TGTGCCAGCAGTTACTCAGTTGACCGAAACACCGGGGAGCTGTTTTTT. This gives the protein CASSYSVDRNTGELFF.

This clone came up once. The gene calls are TRBV7-8 and TRBJ2-1; D unresolved. The V end lost 5 bases, the J end lost 9 bases, and 11 bases lay between the germline ends. Germline CDR1 and CDR2: SGHVS and FQNEAQ. This CDR3 is built from 12 residues. This CDR3 reads CASSPQQVEQFF. The CDR3 DNA reads as TGTGCCAGCAGCCCACAGCAGGTTGAGCAGTTCTTC. Together with reference TRBV7-8 and TRBJ2-1, the CDR3 gives the full variable domain: GAGVSQSPRYKVAKRGQDVALRCDPISGHVSLFWYQQALGQGPEFLTYFQNEAQLDKSGLPSDRFFAERPEGSVSTLKIQRTQQEDSAVYLCASSPQQVEQFFGPGTRLTVL.

This sequence joins TRBV27 and TRBJ2-4, with a possible D match to TRBD2 (6 bases). Germline V gene sequence: CDR1 MNHEY, CDR2 SMNVEV (reference sequence). Trimming removed 5 bases at V and 0 bases at J, with 14 bases between. This CDR3 contains 16 residues. The CDR3 sequence: CASSPRTNLAKNIQYF. Here the CDR3 DNA reads TGTGCCAGCAGTCCGAGGACTAACCTAGCCAAAAACATTCAGTACTTC.

The chain uses TRBV5-1 and TRBJ2-5; maybe TRBD2 (5 bases). Between the trimmed V and J ends, which lost 3 bases and 1 base, there was a span of 13 bases. CDR3 size: 15 residues. Germline V gene lookup returns CDR1 SGHRS and CDR2 YFSETQ. CDR3 sequence (DNA): TGCGCCAGCAGCTGGAGCGGCCTTCCCCAAGAGACCCAGTACTTC. Translated, it gives CASSWSGLPQETQYF.

This clone has a handful of counts. V gene TRBV12-3 or TRBV12-4 combines with J gene TRBJ1-1; D gene unclear. Trimming took 6 bases from V and 6 from J, leaving 14 bases between them. This CDR3 region has 13 residues. DNA for the CDR3: TGTGCCAGCAGCAACTCGAAGGTCGCTGAAGCTTTCTTT. Protein sequence: CASSNSKVAEAFF.

V gene TRBV2 combines with J gene TRBJ1-5; the match to TRBD1 covers 9 bases. The CDR3 spans 14 residues. The germline gives CDR1 SNHLY, CDR2 FYNNEI. The ends lost 4 bases at V and 5 bases at J; junction bases unmatched: 3. The DNA of the CDR3 is TGTGCCAGCAGTGCTACAGGGGGCTATCAGCCCCAGCATTTT. Its translation is CASSATGGYQPQHF.

The chain links TRBV6-5 to TRBJ2-1, with a tentative D call TRBD1 (5 bases). The CDR3 has 15 residues. V was pared by 4 bases and J by 1 base, with 11 bases between. CDR1 is MNHEY, CDR2 SVGAGI, per germline. DNA of the CDR3: TGTGCCAGCAGTTTAGGGGCTTTGTCCTACAATGAGCAGTTCTTC. This translates into CASSLGALSYNEQFF.

The chain combines TRBV6-1 with TRBJ2-2; D is unresolved. The CDR3 runs 12 residues. The V end was cut by 7 bases, the J end by 4 bases, with 7 bases between. Germline V gene data show CDR1 as MNHNS and CDR2 as SASEGT. CDR3 region: CASIGSTGELFF. CDR3 sequence (DNA): TGTGCCAGCATAGGAAGCACCGGGGAGCTGTTTTTT.

The CDR3 DNA is TGTGCCAGCTCACCGGACTACACTGAAGCTTTCTTT. Residues: CASSPDYTEAFF. The gene calls are TRBV18 and TRBJ1-1; no definite D call. V was shortened by 3 bases and J by 3 bases, with 5 bases between the two germline ends. Germline V gene sequence: CDR1 KGHSH, CDR2 LQKENI. The CDR3 runs 12 residues.

The chain joins TRBV2 to TRBJ1-1, with D perhaps TRBD1 (5 bases). The CDR3 contains 15 residues. The V end lost 4 bases, the J end lost 2 bases, and 14 bases lay between the germline ends. Germline V gene data show CDR1 as SNHLY and CDR2 as FYNNEI. CDR3: CASSGGSGGNTEAFF. CDR3 in DNA: TGTGCCAGCAGTGGAGGGAGCGGGGGAAACACTGAAGCTTTCTTT.

This chain connects TRBV6-1 to TRBJ1-4; TRBD1 agrees at 9 bases. The CDR3 has 16 residues. From germline, CDR1 is MNHNS and CDR2 SASEGT. V dropped 4 bases and J dropped 7; count of bases not matched to a gene: 10. CDR3 amino acids: CASSGPGTGRSEKLFF. For the CDR3, the DNA is TGTGCCAGCAGTGGACCCGGGACAGGGAGGAGTGAAAAACTGTTTTTT.

This chain joins TRBV27 and TRBJ1-2, with 9 bases identical to TRBD1. V lost 3 bases, J lost 8 bases, and 10 bases stayed unmatched. The CDR3 consists of 15 residues. The germline CDR1 and CDR2 sequences are MNHEY and SMNVEV (reference sequence). The CDR3 reads CASSFIGTGNGGYTF. DNA of the CDR3: TGTGCCAGCAGTTTCATCGGGACAGGGAATGGGGGCTACACCTTC.

The genes are TRBV18 and TRBJ1-2; TRBD1 agrees at 8 bases. J gave up 8 bases and V 2 bases, and 13 bases lay outside the gene matches. The CDR3 extends over 16 amino acids. Germline V gives CDR1 KGHSH, CDR2 LQKENI. Written as DNA, the CDR3 is TGTGCCAGCTCACCATCGAGACAGGGGTCCGAACGGGGCTACACCTTC. This translates into CASSPSRQGSERGYTF.

This clone has more than one count but fewer than ten. The V gene is TRBV4-1, the J gene TRBJ1-1; possibly TRBD1 for D (5 bases). V shed 1 base and J shed 2 bases, with 8 bases lying between them. Germline CDR1 and CDR2: MGHRA and YSYEKL. The CDR3 totals 14 residues. CDR3 residues: CASSQGDGNTEAFF. Here the CDR3 DNA reads TGCGCCAGCAGCCAAGGGGACGGCAACACTGAAGCTTTCTTT.

CDR3 DNA: TGTGCCAGCAGCCTTTTTGGAGATGGGACAGGGGCGTATGGCTACACCTTC. Translating gives CASSLFGDGTGAYGYTF. The rearrangement uses TRBV5-6 and TRBJ1-2; 10 bases map to TRBD1. Germline CDR1 and CDR2: SGHDT and YYEEEE. CDR3 size: 17 residues. The J segment lost 5 bases and the V segment lost 4 bases, leaving 14 bases of the junction unmatched.

V is TRBV4-1 and J is TRBJ1-1, with 7 nucleotides matching TRBD1. The CDR3 has 15 residues. The germline V gene has CDR1 MGHRA and CDR2 YSYEKL. V shed 0 bases and J 4 bases; nucleotides not matched to a gene: 5. CDR3 in amino acids: CASSQEPGGGTEAFF. The CDR3, as DNA: TGCGCCAGCAGCCAAGAACCAGGGGGAGGCACTGAAGCTTTCTTT.